The clone carrying this T cell receptor (beta chain) has only a few counts. RNA transcripts served as the template for amplifying TCR beta CDR3 regions. With the HTBI primer set, the TCR CDR3 went through a first round of RT-PCR. TCRdb reanalysed the multiplex PCR reads using MiXCR and keeps one entry per CDR3 protein. There are 690,000 or so distinct CDR3 sequences in the sample; around 19% occur only once, and approximately 15% lies in the top ten. This entry comes from a study of T cells in Graves' hyperthyroidism and ophthalmopathy. The CDR3 spans 15 residues. V lost 5 bases and J lost 3; bases outside the gene matches: 5. From germline, CDR1 is ENHRY and CDR2 SYGVKD.

The chain recombines TRBV10-3 with TRBJ1-5, with 9 bases that match TRBD1. The sequencing input was blood. The origin of this receptor is a woman in her forties or fifties with Graves' hyperthyroidism that later progressed to Graves' ophthalmopathy. CDR3 protein: CAISPGQGVNQPQHF. CDR3 nucleotides: TGTGCCATCAGTCCGGGACAGGGCGTCAATCAGCCCCAGCATTTT.